The 30 T cell receptor beta chains below all came from one sample that was sequenced in a study of T cell responses to AZD1222 COVID-19 vaccine. TCRdb's copy holds only in-frame clones and misses some; the assay was immunoSEQ multiplex PCR. In the table there are 250,000 to 300,000 clones, 85% to 95% of which are singletons. The specimen comprised peripheral blood, sampled 28 days after the second AZD1222 dose. The receptors were gathered from an adult who received the AZD1222 COVID-19 vaccine.

This chain connects TRBV7-6 to TRBJ2-3; the D gene is possibly TRBD1 (5 bases). The V gene lost 3 bases and the J gene lost 1 base, with 8 bases spanning the gap. CDR3 size: 14 residues. The germline CDR1 and CDR2 sequences are SGHVS and FNYEAQ. CDR3: CASSLRTRTDTQYF. CDR3 nucleotide sequence: TGTGCCAGCAGCTTGAGGACACGCACAGATACGCAGTATTTT.

The CDR3 DNA reads as TGTGCCAGCAGCATCACCGGGGGAGGATCCACAGATACGCAGTATTTT. It specifies CASSITGGGSTDTQYF. The chain uses TRBV9 and TRBJ2-3, with D maybe TRBD2 (6 bases). The CDR3 length is 16 residues. The germline CDR1 and CDR2 sequences are SGDLS and YYNGEE. Trimming removed 4 bases from V and 2 bases from J, with 17 bases in between.

The chain carries TRBV5-1 and TRBJ2-1; D gene ambiguous. Germline CDR1 SGHRS, CDR2 YFSETQ. Trimming removed 0 bases at V and 0 bases at J, with 7 bases between. This CDR3 is built from 15 residues. CDR3: CASSLDFSSYNEQFF. As DNA, the CDR3 is TGCGCCAGCAGCTTGGACTTTAGCTCCTACAATGAGCAGTTCTTC.

The gene calls are TRBV5-1 and TRBJ2-1; 9 bases map to TRBD2. Trimming removed 4 bases from V and 0 bases from J; junction bases left unmatched: 17. The CDR3 has 20 residues. Germline V gives CDR1 SGHRS, CDR2 YFSETQ. The CDR3 bases are TGCGCCAGCAGCGCGAGACTAGCGGAGGGGGCCAGGGGCTCCTACAATGAGCAGTTCTTC. Protein: CASSARLAEGARGSYNEQFF.

This chain uses TRBV6-2 or TRBV6-3 with TRBJ2-1; possibly TRBD1 for D (5 bases). CDR3 length: 12 residues. CDR1 is MNHEY and CDR2 is SVGEGT in the germline V gene. Trimming stripped 6 bases from V and 12 bases from J, with 15 bases between. CDR3 bases: TGTGCCAGCAGCGACAGATTGGGTGGGCAGTTCTTC. Its protein is CASSDRLGGQFF.

The rearrangement uses TRBV24-1 and TRBJ1-5; 10 bases match TRBD1. V lost 4 bases, J lost 5 bases, and 7 bases stayed unmatched. This CDR3 has 16 amino acids. The germline gives CDR1 KGHDR, CDR2 SFDVKD. The CDR3 sequence is CATSDPRQGAHQPQHF. The CDR3 region has the DNA TGTGCCACCAGTGACCCCAGACAGGGGGCACATCAGCCCCAGCATTTT.

J is TRBJ1-6 and V is TRBV9; D remains unclear. This CDR3 has 13 amino acids. Germline CDR1 and CDR2: SGDLS and YYNGEE. Deletions cut 0 bases from V and 8 bases from J, with 6 bases between. CDR3 sequence: CASSVDSHSPLHF. The DNA for the CDR3 is TGTGCCAGCAGCGTAGACTCCCATTCACCCCTCCACTTT.

V gene TRBV5-6 combines with J gene TRBJ1-2; D is unresolved. The germline V gene has CDR1 SGHDT and CDR2 YYEEEE. CDR3 length: 15 residues. Trimming cost V 0 bases and J 6 bases, with 15 bases left between them. CDR3 amino acids: CASSLGAGYGDGYTF. The CDR3 DNA follows: TGTGCCAGCAGCTTGGGGGCGGGGTACGGGGATGGCTACACCTTC.

The chain recombines TRBV2 with TRBJ2-1; 8 bases are shared with TRBD1. The length of the CDR3 is 13 residues. The V gene's germline CDR1 is SNHLY and CDR2 FYNNEI. V trimming: 7 bases; J trimming: 6 bases; junction bases outside the gene matches: 5. Here the CDR3 DNA reads TGTGCCAGCAACCAGGGGGCCTTCAATGAGCAGTTCTTC. Protein product: CASNQGAFNEQFF.

The table lists this clone with a count of one. J is TRBJ1-2 and V is TRBV25-1; 10 bases fit TRBD1. The V gene end was trimmed by 2 bases and the J gene end by 2 bases; junction bases not matched to a gene: 2. The V gene's germline CDR1 is MGHDK and CDR2 SYGVNS. The CDR3 runs to 15 residues. Here the CDR3 DNA reads TGTGCCAGCAGTGAAAGGACAGGGGGGAACTATGGCTACACCTTC. Protein product: CASSERTGGNYGYTF.

The chain employs TRBV28 and TRBJ1-3; 11 bases align to TRBD1. The length of the CDR3 is 16 residues. Trimming removed 5 bases from V and 3 bases from J; junction bases left unmatched: 6. Germline-derived CDR1 and CDR2 are MDHEN and SYDVKM. The CDR3: CASSRTGGYDGNTIYF. Written as DNA, the CDR3 is TGTGCCAGCAGTCGGACAGGGGGCTACGATGGAAACACCATATATTTT.

The chain joins TRBV28 to TRBJ1-4; 10 bases are shared with TRBD1. The J segment lost 7 bases and the V segment lost 5 bases, leaving 10 bases of the junction unmatched. This CDR3 comprises 16 residues. Germline loops: CDR1 MDHEN, CDR2 SYDVKM. The CDR3 here is CASSTRQGATGEKLFF. The DNA for the CDR3 is TGTGCCAGCAGTACCCGACAGGGGGCGACCGGTGAAAAACTGTTTTTT.

The chain joins TRBV5-1 to TRBJ2-2, with D maybe TRBD1 (5 bases). The length of the CDR3 is 15 residues. The V end was cut by 5 bases, the J end by 0 bases, with 11 bases between. From germline, CDR1 is SGHRS and CDR2 YFSETQ. CDR3 in DNA: TGCGCCAGCAGGGCGGCAGGGCCGAACACCGGGGAGCTGTTTTTT. This codes for CASRAAGPNTGELFF.

This chain links TRBV19 with TRBJ1-1; D possibly corresponds to TRBD1 (6 bases). In germline, CDR1 is LNHDA, CDR2 SQIVND (reference sequence). The CDR3 sequence is 15 residues long. Trimming shortened V by 7 bases and J by 1 base, and 16 bases separated the two germline ends. CDR3 nucleotides: TGTGCCAGTACCCCCCGCGCAGGGGCGAACACTGAAGCTTTCTTT. Amino acid sequence: CASTPRAGANTEAFF.

The chain has TRBV9 and TRBJ1-1; 8 bases are shared with TRBD1. Per germline, CDR1 SGDLS and CDR2 YYNGEE. The V segment lost 0 bases and the J segment 2 bases; nucleotides outside the gene matches: 6. The CDR3 runs 16 residues. Here the CDR3 reads CASSVVAGGGNTEAFF. DNA of the CDR3: TGTGCCAGCAGCGTAGTGGCAGGGGGCGGAAACACTGAAGCTTTCTTT.

The chain links TRBV3-1 (or the pseudogene TRBV3-2) to TRBJ1-1, with TRBD1 as a possible D gene (5 bases). V lost 4 bases, J lost 5 bases, and 14 bases lay in between. Germline V CDR1 and CDR2: LGHDT, YNNKEL (reference sequence). The CDR3 spans 14 residues. CDR3 bases: TGTGCCAGCAGCCTTGGGGGGAAGGGAACTGAAGCTTTCTTT. Protein: CASSLGGKGTEAFF.

CDR3 sequence (DNA): TGTGCCAGCAGCCGGGCCGAGGGTTGGTACGAGCAGTACTTC. This sequence encodes CASSRAEGWYEQYF. The chain couples TRBV27 to TRBJ2-7; possible D gene TRBD2, 5 bases. Trimming left V 6 bases short and J 4 bases short, with 16 bases between. The CDR3 sequence is 14 residues long. Germline loops: CDR1 MNHEY, CDR2 SMNVEV (reference sequence).

V gene TRBV2 combines with J gene TRBJ1-5; D possibly corresponds to TRBD1 (5 bases). The germline V gene has CDR1 SNHLY and CDR2 FYNNEI. The CDR3 is 14 residues long. V was pared by 7 bases and J by 6 bases, with 16 bases between. The CDR3 bases are TGTGCCAGCACCCTGGGCCAGGGAGGTCAGCCCCAGCATTTT. This codes for CASTLGQGGQPQHF. Variable domain in full (rest from reference TRBV2 and TRBJ1-5): EPEVTQTPSHQVTQMGQEVILRCVPISNHLYFYWYRQILGQKVEFLVSFYNNEISEKSEIFDDQFSVERPDGSNFTLKIRSTKLEDSAMYFCASTLGQGGQPQHFGDGTRLSIL.

The CDR3, as DNA: TGTGCCAGCAGTTACTCTCCCGGGAGGTTCTACGAGCAGTACTTC. Translated: CASSYSPGRFYEQYF. The gene calls are TRBV6-2 or TRBV6-3 and TRBJ2-7; the match to TRBD2 covers 7 bases. The ends lost 0 bases at V and 3 bases at J; junction bases unmatched: 5. This CDR3 is built from 15 residues. Germline V gene lookup returns CDR1 MNHEY and CDR2 SVGEGT.

This clone was detected once. The J gene is TRBJ1-2, the V gene TRBV3-1 (or the pseudogene TRBV3-2), with 7 bases identical to TRBD1. The germline V gene has CDR1 LGHDT and CDR2 YNNKEL (reference sequence). The CDR3 runs 16 residues. The trim removed 5 bases at V and 0 bases at J, leaving 9 bases unmatched. This chain's CDR3 is CASSSWDSSSNYGYTF. DNA for the CDR3: TGTGCCAGCAGCTCCTGGGACAGCTCATCTAACTATGGCTACACCTTC.

The chain uses TRBV15 and TRBJ2-2; D ambiguous. V lost 4 bases, J lost 6 bases, and 6 bases lay in between. In germline, CDR1 is LNHNV, CDR2 YYDKDF (reference sequence). The CDR3 covers 12 residues. The CDR3 here is CATSIGAGELFF. CDR3 coding DNA: TGTGCCACCAGCATTGGGGCCGGGGAGCTGTTTTTT.

V and J are TRBV27 and TRBJ1-2, with TRBD1 as a possible D gene (6 bases). V lost 4 bases to trimming and J lost 6 bases, with 12 bases between them. The CDR3 extends over 13 amino acids. Per the germline V gene, CDR1 is MNHEY and CDR2 is SMNVEV (reference sequence). The CDR3, as DNA: TGTGCCAGCAGTTCGCCCCAGGGGAATGGCTACACCTTC. This translates into CASSSPQGNGYTF.

The CDR3 DNA sequence: TGTGCCACCAGTGATCTCGGTTCGCTCACAGATACGCAGTATTTT. Residues: CATSDLGSLTDTQYF. The chain links TRBV24-1 to TRBJ2-3; D ambiguous. Per germline, CDR1 KGHDR and CDR2 SFDVKD. V was clipped by 3 bases and J by 2 bases, with 11 bases between them. CDR3 size: 15 residues.

The rearrangement uses TRBV20-1 and TRBJ1-5; D is undetermined. Per the germline V gene, CDR1 is DFQATT and CDR2 is SNEGSKA (reference sequence). The CDR3 runs 12 residues. The V end was cut by 6 bases, the J end by 5 bases, with 11 bases between. The CDR3 DNA follows: TGCAGTGCCAGTGGTCAGTATCAGCCCCAGCATTTT. Residues: CSASGQYQPQHF.

The V call is TRBV3-1 (or the pseudogene TRBV3-2), the J call TRBJ2-1; D is ambiguous. V shed 5 bases and J shed 9 bases, with 14 bases lying between them. CDR1 is LGHDT and CDR2 is YNNKEL in the germline V gene (reference sequence). The CDR3 totals 13 residues. The DNA of the CDR3 is TGTGCCAGCAGCTCCACAGTACAAGGTGAGCAGTTCTTC. This encodes CASSSTVQGEQFF.

The chain's CDR3 is CAIRAIMNTEAFF. In nucleotides, the CDR3 is TGTGCCATCAGAGCCATAATGAACACTGAAGCTTTCTTT. The chain carries TRBV28 and TRBJ1-1; D remains ambiguous. In germline, CDR1 is MDHEN, CDR2 SYDVKM. The CDR3 runs to 13 residues. Trimming stripped 10 bases from V and 0 bases from J, with 12 bases between.

This sequence joins TRBV6-1 and TRBJ1-5, with D hard to call. This CDR3 has 14 residues. V was trimmed by 2 bases and J by 11 bases, leaving 16 bases between them. CDR1 and CDR2 from the germline V gene are MNHNS and SASEGT. Written as DNA, the CDR3 is TGTGCCAGCAGTGAACAACCTACCCCCCCGACCCAGCATTTT. Its protein is CASSEQPTPPTQHF.

The rearrangement uses TRBV4-1 and TRBJ2-7; 8 bases are shared with TRBD2. Germline CDR1 and CDR2: MGHRA and YSYEKL. The CDR3 is 17 residues long. Trimming took 3 bases from V and 0 from J; bases not matched to a gene: 10. CDR3: CASSHPFNSGDSYEQYF. The CDR3 DNA follows: TGCGCCAGCAGCCACCCTTTTAATAGCGGGGACTCCTACGAGCAGTACTTC.

The rearrangement joins TRBV19 to TRBJ1-2; 10 positions match TRBD1. This CDR3 contains 16 residues. Per germline, CDR1 LNHDA and CDR2 SQIVND (reference sequence). Germline trimming cut 7 bases from V and 4 bases from J; bases unmatched to any gene: 12. The CDR3 here is CASKRTGGDSGYGYTF. In nucleotides, the CDR3 is TGTGCCAGTAAAAGGACAGGGGGAGACTCCGGCTATGGCTACACCTTC.

The V and J genes are TRBV9 and TRBJ1-5; 7 bases fit TRBD1. Germline CDR1 SGDLS, CDR2 YYNGEE. The CDR3 has 18 amino acids. V shed 0 bases, J shed 7 bases, and the junction held 16 bases outside the gene matches. The DNA for the CDR3 is TGTGCCAGCAGCGTAGAGGGGGCGGAGGGGTTCCAAAGACAGCCCCAGCATTTT. This encodes CASSVEGAEGFQRQPQHF.